The TCR beta chain described here comes from a study of blood T cell repertoires in COVID-19. Study details: Samples came from the United States, Italy and Spain, spanning acute and convalescent COVID-19.

Source study methods: By means of reference gene primer amplification, nucleated cell counts were estimated. Assay used: immunoSEQ multiplex PCR; TCRdb lists only in-frame clones, some missing. For V, J and clone size, that table is used; D and trimming come from the DNA. The data contain 150,000 to 200,000 clones, 65% to 90% of them singletons. In germline, CDR1 is LNHDA, CDR2 SQIVND (reference sequence). Trimming stripped 2 bases from V and 3 bases from J, with 10 bases between. The CDR3 contains 14 residues. This clonotype originated in a man aged 55 to 70 with acute or convalescent COVID-19. The rearrangement links TRBV19 to TRBJ1-1; no firm D call. The sequenced sample consisted of peripheral blood. Here the CDR3 reads CASSIRGSYTEAFF. CDR3 bases: TGTGCCAGTAGTATACGGGGAAGTTACACTGAAGCTTTCTTT.